What follows are 2 T cell receptor beta chains derived from one specimen sequenced in a study of cytomegalovirus exposure and HLA in healthy donors (dated by TCRdb to about 2017). Library method: the immunoSEQ multiplex PCR assay. For the multiplex PCR, a mixture combining 60 forward primers for TCR Vbeta segments and 13 reverse primers for TCR Jbeta segments was used. TCRdb carries this immuneACCESS record with in-frame sequences only. Its versions omit some clonotypes, under half of them owing to an unresolved V gene in the studies checked, with the rest unexplained. Present in this sample are approximately 150,000 clones, roughly 80% of which were seen just once. The ten most abundant clones make up less than 3% of the sample. What was sequenced was PBMCs. These receptor sequences come from a female donor in good health and CMV-seronegative.

The rearrangement links TRBV5-1 to TRBJ2-2; TRBD1 matches at 9 bases. CDR3 length: 15 amino acids. V was clipped by 4 bases and J by 6 bases; unmatched bases: 7. Germline V lookup: CDR1 SGHRS, CDR2 YFSETQ. The CDR3 sequence: CASSTSTGGPGELFF. The CDR3 nucleotides read TGCGCCAGCAGCACATCGACAGGGGGACCCGGGGAGCTGTTTTTT.

Comment on this clone: A much larger clonotype is one base distant, so this may be a read error. The chain has TRBV4-3 and TRBJ2-3; 10 bases agree with TRBD2. The CDR3 sequence is 19 residues long. Germline V gene sequence: CDR1 LGHNA, CDR2 YSLEER. This CDR3 reads CTSSQERPSGRLSTDTQYF. CDR3 nucleotide sequence: TGCACCAGCAGCCAAGAGCGGCCTAGCGGGAGATTGAGCACAGATACGCAGTATTTT.